This is a list of T cell receptor beta chains from one sample in a study of blood T cell repertoires in COVID-19. Sequenced by immunoSEQ multiplex PCR; TCRdb stores in-frame clones only, minus some. The data show hundreds of thousands of clones, roughly 80% seen once. Material: PBMCs or T cells enriched from blood (not recorded which). The receptors stem from a woman aged 45-65 years who had been exposed to COVID-19. CDR3s include the opening cysteine and the closing phenylalanine or tryptophan. A D gene is named only where the DNA matches it firmly. Clone size, where shown, is once, few, many, or a class for clones that have expanded.

many	TRBV28	TRBD2	TRBJ2-4	TGTGCCAGCAGCTTAGCGGGGGCCAAAAACATTCAGTACTTC	CASSLAGAKNIQYF
.	TRBV6-6	TRBD1	TRBJ2-7	TGTGCCAGCAGTCCGGGACAGGGGAATGCCTACGAGCAGTACTTC	CASSPGQGNAYEQYF
.	TRBV29-1	.	TRBJ1-3	TGCAGCGTTGGACGAGGCGCTGGAAACACCATATATTTT	CSVGRGAGNTIYF
few	TRBV18	.	TRBJ1-6	TGTGCCAGCTCAGCAGGCAGAAATTCACCCCTCCACTTT	CASSAGRNSPLHF
.	TRBV28	.	TRBJ1-1	TGTGCCAGCAGTCCCGGGTCCTCGAACACTGAAGCTTTCTTT	CASSPGSSNTEAFF
once	TRBV7-2	.	TRBJ2-3	TGTGCCAGCAGTAGCGACGGCTCCCGCACAGATACGCAGTATTTT	CASSSDGSRTDTQYF
.	TRBV30	TRBD1	TRBJ1-3	TGTGCCTGGAGTGTTAAGGGGACAGGGAACACCATATATTTT	CAWSVKGTGNTIYF
once	TRBV5-6	.	TRBJ1-5	TGTGCCAGCAGCTTGGGATCGGCAGGGTGGGGAATTCAGCCCCAGCATTTT	CASSLGSAGWGIQPQHF
many	TRBV5-6	.	TRBJ2-4	TGTGCCAGCAGCTGGACAGGGAGGGAAAACATTCAGTACTTC	CASSWTGRENIQYF
.	TRBV15	.	TRBJ1-1	TGTGCCACCAGCAGACCCCCTTCAGGGGAGGCTTTCTTT	CATSRPPSGEAFF
.	TRBV9	.	TRBJ1-2	TGTGCCAGCAGCGTGGGGCAGGGAGGTGGCTACACCTTC	CASSVGQGGGYTF
.	TRBV5-5	TRBD2	TRBJ2-3	TGTGCCAGCAGCTTAGGACTAGCGGGAGCAGATACGCAGTATTTT	CASSLGLAGADTQYF
.	TRBV7-2	.	TRBJ1-6	TGTGCCAGCAGCTTAGGTTGGGAGGGGGGCCCCTTTTCACCCCTCCACTTT	CASSLGWEGGPFSPLHF
.	TRBV19	.	TRBJ1-4	TGTGCCAGTAGTATAGGGGGACTCTCCTTTGAAAAACTGTTTTTT	CASSIGGLSFEKLFF
.	TRBV5-1	TRBD1	TRBJ1-2	TGCGCCAGCAGCCTATTACTGGGACAGCATAACTATGGCTACACCTTC	CASSLLLGQHNYGYTF
.	TRBV5-1	.	TRBJ2-2	TGCGCCAGCAGCCCTAGGACAAATTTGGGCGGGGAGCTGTTTTTT	CASSPRTNLGGELFF
.	TRBV30	.	TRBJ2-1	TGTGCCTGGAGTGGGGGAGCCCTCAATGAGCAGTTCTTC	CAWSGGALNEQFF
.	TRBV6-5	TRBD1	TRBJ2-4	TGTGCCAGCAGGCCGGGACAGGGGAACATTCAGTACTTC	CASRPGQGNIQYF
.	TRBV19	.	TRBJ1-5	TGTGCCAGTACCCCCCGGACAGCAAATCAGCCCCAGCATTTT	CASTPRTANQPQHF
.	TRBV13	TRBD1	TRBJ2-5	TGTGCCAGCAGCACCAGGACAGGGGGCGTCTGGGTAAAAGAGACCCAGTACTTC	CASSTRTGGVWVKETQYF
.	TRBV29-1	TRBD1	TRBJ1-2	TGCAGCGTTGAAGGGACAGGGGGCTATGGCTACACCTTC	CSVEGTGGYGYTF
.	TRBV30	TRBD1	TRBJ1-2	TGTGCCTGGAGTGTACAGAGGACAGGGGGTGGCTACACCTTC	CAWSVQRTGGGYTF
.	TRBV5-4	.	TRBJ1-2	TGTGCCAGCAGCTTGCGCAGGGAGGGTGGCTACACCTTC	CASSLRREGGYTF
.	TRBV3-1/TRBV3-2	.	TRBJ2-5	TGTGCCAGCAGCCAAGGTGGAGGGGACGCCGGGACCCAGTACTTC	CASSQGGGDAGTQYF
once	TRBV18	TRBD2	TRBJ2-6	TGTGCCAGCTCACCAGACGGCGGACTAGCGGTCTTGGTCACCGGGGCCAACGTCCTGACTTTC	CASSPDGGLAVLVTGANVLTF